This TCR beta chain was sequenced during a study of blood T cell repertoires in COVID-19. Sequencing was performed with immunoSEQ multiplex PCR; in TCRdb, only in-frame clones are kept and a portion is missing. The sample yields 250,000 to 300,000 clones, more than 70% seen once. The material sequenced was PBMCs or T cells enriched from blood (not recorded which). This receptor was identified in a woman in her fifties or sixties in a cohort exposed to, infected with or recovered from COVID-19 (not recorded which).

CDR3 protein: CASSLQGAPVGQYF. CDR3 coding DNA: TGTGCCAGCAGTTTACAGGGGGCCCCCGTGGGGCAGTACTTC. V is TRBV27 and J is TRBJ2-7; TRBD1 agrees at 8 bases. Per the germline V gene, CDR1 is MNHEY and CDR2 is SMNVEV (reference sequence). V lost 2 bases and J lost 9; bases outside the gene matches: 9. This CDR3 has 14 residues.